The entry below describes one TCR beta chain. This entry is derived from a study of blood T cell repertoires in COVID-19. Study details: COVID-19 samples collected from the United States, Italy and Spain covered acute and convalescent phases.

The V gene's germline CDR1 is LNHDA and CDR2 SQIVND (reference sequence). This CDR3 contains 17 residues. V shed 5 bases and J shed 1 base, with 18 bases lying between them. TCRdb's table, derived via immunoSEQ multiplex PCR, lists solely in-frame clones and lacks some. The table lists about 150,000 clones, 70% to 90% of them singletons. Sequenced material: peripheral blood. The rearrangement joins TRBV19 to TRBJ1-5; D may be TRBD1 (6 bases). The origin of this receptor is an older woman with COVID-19, enrolled during active disease. The CDR3 coding sequence is TGTGCCAGTAGTGAATATACCGGGACACCGAGCAATCAGCCCCAGCATTTT. It codes for CASSEYTGTPSNQPQHF.